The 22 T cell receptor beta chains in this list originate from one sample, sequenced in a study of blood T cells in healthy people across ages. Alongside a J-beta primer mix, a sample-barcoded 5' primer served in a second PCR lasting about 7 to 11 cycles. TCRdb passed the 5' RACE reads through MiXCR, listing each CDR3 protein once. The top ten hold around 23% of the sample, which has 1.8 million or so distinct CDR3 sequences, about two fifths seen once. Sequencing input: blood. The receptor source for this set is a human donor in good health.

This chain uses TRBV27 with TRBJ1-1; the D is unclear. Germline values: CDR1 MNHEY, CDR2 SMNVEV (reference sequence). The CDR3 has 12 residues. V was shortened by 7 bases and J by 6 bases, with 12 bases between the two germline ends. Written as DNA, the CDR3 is TGTGCCAGCATGGGGTCCTCGCCTGAAGCTTTCTTT. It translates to CASMGSSPEAFF.

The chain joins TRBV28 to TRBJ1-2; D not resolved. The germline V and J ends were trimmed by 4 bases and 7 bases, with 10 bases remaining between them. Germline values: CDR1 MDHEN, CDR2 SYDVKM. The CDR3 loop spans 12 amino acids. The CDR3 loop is CASSWSASGYTF. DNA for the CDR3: TGTGCCAGCAGTTGGTCGGCTTCTGGCTACACCTTC.

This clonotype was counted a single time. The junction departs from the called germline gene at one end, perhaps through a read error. The CDR3 DNA sequence: TGTGCCTGCAGCCCAAATGACCGGACAGCCTATGGCTACACCTTC. Protein product: CACSPNDRTAYGYTF. The chain uses TRBV7-2 and TRBJ1-2; possible D gene TRBD1, 6 bases. This CDR3 region has 15 residues. CDR1 is SGHTA and CDR2 is FQGNSA in the germline V gene.

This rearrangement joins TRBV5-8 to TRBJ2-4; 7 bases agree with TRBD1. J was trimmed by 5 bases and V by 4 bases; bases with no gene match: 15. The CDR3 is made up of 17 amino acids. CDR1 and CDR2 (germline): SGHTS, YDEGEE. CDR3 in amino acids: CASSRLLLIGQENIQYF. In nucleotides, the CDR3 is TGTGCCAGCAGCCGCCTTCTGCTTATCGGACAGGAAAACATTCAGTACTTC.

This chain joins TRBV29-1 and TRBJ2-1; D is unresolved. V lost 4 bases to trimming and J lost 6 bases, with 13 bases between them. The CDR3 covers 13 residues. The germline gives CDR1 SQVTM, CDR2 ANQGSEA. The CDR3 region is CSVVRPTSNEQFF. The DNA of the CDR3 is TGCAGCGTTGTTAGACCGACCTCCAATGAGCAGTTCTTC.

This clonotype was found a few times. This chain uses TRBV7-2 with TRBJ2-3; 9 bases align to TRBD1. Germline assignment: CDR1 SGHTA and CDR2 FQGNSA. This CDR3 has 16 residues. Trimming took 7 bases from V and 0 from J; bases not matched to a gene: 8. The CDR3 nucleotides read TGTGCCAGCACCACAAACAGGGGGCTAAGCACAGATACGCAGTATTTT. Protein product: CASTTNRGLSTDTQYF.

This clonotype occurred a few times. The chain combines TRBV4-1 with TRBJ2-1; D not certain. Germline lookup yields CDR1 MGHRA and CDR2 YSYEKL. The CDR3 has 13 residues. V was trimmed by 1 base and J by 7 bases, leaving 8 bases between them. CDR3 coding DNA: TGCGCCAGCAGCCAAGGGAGCCTTAATGAGCAGTTCTTC. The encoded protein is CASSQGSLNEQFF.

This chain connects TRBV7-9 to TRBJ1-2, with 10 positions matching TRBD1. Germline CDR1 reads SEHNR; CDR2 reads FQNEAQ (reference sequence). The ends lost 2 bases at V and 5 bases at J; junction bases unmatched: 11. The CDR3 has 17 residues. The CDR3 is CASSLNPLQGQGYGYTF. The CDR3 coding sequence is TGTGCCAGCAGCTTAAACCCCCTCCAGGGACAGGGGTATGGCTACACCTTC.

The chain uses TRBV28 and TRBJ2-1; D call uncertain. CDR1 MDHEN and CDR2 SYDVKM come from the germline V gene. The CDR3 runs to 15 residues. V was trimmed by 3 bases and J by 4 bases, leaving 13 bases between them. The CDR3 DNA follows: TGTGCCAGCAGTTTCTACAGAAAACCATACAATGAGCAGTTCTTC. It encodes CASSFYRKPYNEQFF.

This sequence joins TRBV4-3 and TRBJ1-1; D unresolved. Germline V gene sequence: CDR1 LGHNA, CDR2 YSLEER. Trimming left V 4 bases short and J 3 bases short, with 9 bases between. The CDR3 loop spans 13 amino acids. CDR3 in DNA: TGCGCCAGCAGCCTAAGTCCTGACACTGAAGCTTTCTTT. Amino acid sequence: CASSLSPDTEAFF.

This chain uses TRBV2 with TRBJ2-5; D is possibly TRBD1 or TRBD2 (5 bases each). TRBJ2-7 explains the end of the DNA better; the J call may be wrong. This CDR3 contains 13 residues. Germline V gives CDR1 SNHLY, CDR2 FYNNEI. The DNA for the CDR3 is TGTGCCAGTAGGATGGGGGAAATCTACGAGCAGTACTTC. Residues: CASRMGEIYEQYF.

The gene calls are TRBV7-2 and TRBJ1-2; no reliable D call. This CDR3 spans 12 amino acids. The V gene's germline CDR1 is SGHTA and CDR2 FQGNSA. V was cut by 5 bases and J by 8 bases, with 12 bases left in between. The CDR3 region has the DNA TGTGCCAGCAGCCCGGTCGATCGCGGCTACACCTTC. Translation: CASSPVDRGYTF. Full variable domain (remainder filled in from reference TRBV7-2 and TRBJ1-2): GAGVSQSPSNKVTEKGKDVELRCDPISGHTALYWYRQSLGQGLEFLIYFQGNSAPDKSGLPSDRFSAERTGGSVSTLTIQRTQQEDSAVYLCASSPVDRGYTFGSGTRLTVV.

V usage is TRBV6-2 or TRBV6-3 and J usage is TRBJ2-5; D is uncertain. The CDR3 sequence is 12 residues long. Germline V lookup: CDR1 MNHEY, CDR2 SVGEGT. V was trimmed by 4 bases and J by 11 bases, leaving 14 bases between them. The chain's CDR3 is CASSFRSAEQYF. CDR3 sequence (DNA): TGTGCCAGCAGTTTCCGTTCGGCAGAGCAGTACTTC.

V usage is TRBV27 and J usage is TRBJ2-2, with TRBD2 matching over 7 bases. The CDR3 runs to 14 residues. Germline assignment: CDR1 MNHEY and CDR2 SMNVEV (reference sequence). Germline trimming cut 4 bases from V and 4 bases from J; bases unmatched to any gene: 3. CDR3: CASSWTSTTGELFF. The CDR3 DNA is TGTGCCAGCAGTTGGACTAGTACCACCGGGGAGCTGTTTTTT.

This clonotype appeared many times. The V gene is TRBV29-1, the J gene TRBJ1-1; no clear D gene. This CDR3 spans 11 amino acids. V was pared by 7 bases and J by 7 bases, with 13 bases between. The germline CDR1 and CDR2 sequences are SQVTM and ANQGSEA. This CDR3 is CSGARRDEAFF. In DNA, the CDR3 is TGCAGCGGAGCAAGACGAGATGAAGCTTTCTTT.

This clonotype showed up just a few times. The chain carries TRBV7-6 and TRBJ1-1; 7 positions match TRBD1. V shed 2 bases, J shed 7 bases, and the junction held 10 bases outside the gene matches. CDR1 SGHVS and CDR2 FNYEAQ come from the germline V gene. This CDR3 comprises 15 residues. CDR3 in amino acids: CASSLTTGSRDEAFF. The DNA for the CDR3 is TGTGCCAGCAGCTTAACGACAGGGAGTCGCGATGAAGCTTTCTTT.

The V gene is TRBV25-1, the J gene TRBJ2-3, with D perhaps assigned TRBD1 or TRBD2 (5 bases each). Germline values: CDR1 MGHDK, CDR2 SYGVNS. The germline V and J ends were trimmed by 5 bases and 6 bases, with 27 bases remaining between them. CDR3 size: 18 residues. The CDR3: CASSPQGVLHGLWDTQYF. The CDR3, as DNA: TGTGCCAGCAGTCCTCAGGGTGTGCTCCACGGACTTTGGGATACGCAGTATTTT.

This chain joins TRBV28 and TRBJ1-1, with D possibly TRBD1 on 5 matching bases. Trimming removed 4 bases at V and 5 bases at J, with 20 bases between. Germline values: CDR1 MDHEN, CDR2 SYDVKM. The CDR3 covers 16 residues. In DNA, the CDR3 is TGTGCCAGCAGTTCCCTTTGGGTCCAGGGTGTTACTGAAGCTTTCTTT. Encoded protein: CASSSLWVQGVTEAFF.

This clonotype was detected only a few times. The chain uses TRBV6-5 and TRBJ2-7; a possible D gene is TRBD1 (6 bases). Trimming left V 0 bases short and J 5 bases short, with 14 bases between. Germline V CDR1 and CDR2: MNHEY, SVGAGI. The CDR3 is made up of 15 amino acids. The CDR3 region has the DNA TGTGCCAGCAGTTACTCTGGCAGGGGTATCGACGAGCAGTACTTC. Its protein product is CASSYSGRGIDEQYF.

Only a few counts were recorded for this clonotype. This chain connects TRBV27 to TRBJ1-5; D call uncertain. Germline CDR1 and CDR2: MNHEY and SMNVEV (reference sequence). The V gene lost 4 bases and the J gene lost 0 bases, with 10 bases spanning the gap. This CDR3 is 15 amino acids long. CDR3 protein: CASSYGLGSNQPQHF. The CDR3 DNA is TGTGCCAGCAGTTACGGGCTGGGTAGCAATCAGCCCCAGCATTTT.

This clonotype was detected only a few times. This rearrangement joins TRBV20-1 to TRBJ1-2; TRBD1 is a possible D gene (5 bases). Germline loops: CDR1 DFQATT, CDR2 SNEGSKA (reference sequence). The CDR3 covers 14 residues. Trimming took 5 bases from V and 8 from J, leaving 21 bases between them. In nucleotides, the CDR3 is TGCAGTGCTCCCGCCCCAGGGCGCGCAGGAGGCTACACCTTC. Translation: CSAPAPGRAGGYTF.

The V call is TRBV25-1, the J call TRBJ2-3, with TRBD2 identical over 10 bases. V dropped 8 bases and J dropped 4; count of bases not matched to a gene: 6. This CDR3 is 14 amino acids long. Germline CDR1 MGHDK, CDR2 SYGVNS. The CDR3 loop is CASVSGGWADTQYF. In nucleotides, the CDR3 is TGTGCCAGCGTTAGCGGGGGGTGGGCAGATACGCAGTATTTT.